Listed here are 30 T cell receptor beta chains from one sample, sequenced in a study of cytomegalovirus exposure and HLA in healthy donors. The PCR employed 60 Vbeta primers together with 13 Jbeta primers. Measured with immunoSEQ multiplex PCR; TCRdb has only the in-frame clones, and not every one. The sample contains approximately 150,000 clones, roughly 79% of which appear only once. The specimen sequenced was PBMCs. The source of these receptors is a woman aged 45-65 years in good health and CMV-seronegative.

V usage is TRBV19 and J usage is TRBJ2-7, with 7 bases that match TRBD1. CDR1 is LNHDA, CDR2 SQIVND, per germline (reference sequence). This CDR3 comprises 14 residues. With V trimmed by 9 bases and J by 9 bases, 17 bases remained unmatched. CDR3 sequence: CASTDRLSPTTQYF. CDR3 bases: TGTGCCAGCACGGACAGGCTATCTCCTACGACGCAGTACTTC.

This rearrangement joins TRBV2 to TRBJ1-3; 8 nucleotides align to TRBD1. Germline loops: CDR1 SNHLY, CDR2 FYNNEI. There are 16 residues in the CDR3. V shed 6 bases and J 2 bases; nucleotides not matched to a gene: 9. DNA of the CDR3: TGTGCCAGCAGCCCTCCGGACAGGGTGGCTGGAAACACCATATATTTT. It encodes CASSPPDRVAGNTIYF.

This clone was counted between two and nine times. This chain joins TRBV18 and TRBJ1-2; perhaps TRBD1 as D (6 bases). The CDR3 is 15 amino acids. Germline V lookup: CDR1 KGHSH, CDR2 LQKENI. The V gene lost 3 bases and the J gene lost 4 bases, with 15 bases spanning the gap. The CDR3 nucleotides read TGTGCCAGCTCACCCCCCCAGGGGCGAGGCTATGGCTACACCTTC. Its protein product is CASSPPQGRGYGYTF. Together with reference TRBV18 and TRBJ1-2, the CDR3 gives the full variable domain: NAGVMQNPRHLVRRRGQEARLRCSPMKGHSHVYWYRQLPEEGLKFMVYLQKENIIDESGMPKERFSAEFPKEGPSILRIQQVVRGDSAAYFCASSPPQGRGYGYTFGSGTRLTVV.

Points on this clone: One end of the junction varies from germline; a read error may be responsible. The chain employs TRBV27 and TRBJ1-1, with 8 bases aligning to TRBD1. In germline, CDR1 is MNHEY, CDR2 SMNVEV (reference sequence). This CDR3 spans 15 amino acids. The CDR3 is CAGRAGGAGITEAFF. Written as DNA, the CDR3 is TGTGCCGGCAGAGCAGGGGGCGCTGGTATCACTGAAGCTTTCTTT.

On this clone: This sample also contains other DNA sequences that code for the same CDR3. The chain's CDR3 is CASSVGSSYNEQFF. In DNA form, the CDR3 reads TGTGCCAGCAGCGTGGGGAGCTCCTACAATGAGCAGTTCTTC. The rearrangement joins TRBV9 to TRBJ2-1, with D tentatively TRBD2 (5 bases). With 2 bases removed from V and 0 bases from J, the gap between germline ends came to 6 bases. This CDR3 comprises 14 residues. The germline V gene encodes CDR1 SGDLS and CDR2 YYNGEE. Complete variable domain (other parts from reference TRBV9 and TRBJ2-1): DSGVTQTPKHLITATGQRVTLRCSPRSGDLSVYWYQQSLDQGLQFLIQYYNGEERAKGNILERFSAQQFPDLHSELNLSSLELGDSALYFCASSVGSSYNEQFFGPGTRLTVL.

The chain couples TRBV7-2 to TRBJ2-5; 10 bases match TRBD1. J was trimmed by 1 base and V by 3 bases; bases with no gene match: 14. The CDR3 is made up of 19 amino acids. Germline CDR1 SGHTA, CDR2 FQGNSA. CDR3 protein: CASSFRGLSRDRGQETQYF. The CDR3 DNA reads as TGTGCCAGCAGCTTCAGAGGCCTGTCCCGGGACAGGGGCCAAGAGACCCAGTACTTC.

V usage is TRBV19 and J usage is TRBJ1-2, with 9 bases fitting TRBD1. V lost 6 bases and J lost 3; bases outside the gene matches: 5. Germline values: CDR1 LNHDA, CDR2 SQIVND (reference sequence). The length of the CDR3 is 14 residues. CDR3 residues: CASRPGQGHYGYTF. As DNA, the CDR3 is TGTGCCAGTAGGCCGGGACAGGGACACTATGGCTACACCTTC.

This chain links TRBV5-8 with TRBJ1-5, with TRBD1 matching 8 bases. CDR3 length: 16 amino acids. Trimming removed 3 bases from V and 2 bases from J; junction bases left unmatched: 7. Germline V gene sequence: CDR1 SGHTS, CDR2 YDEGEE. CDR3: CASSSAGGLGNQPQHF. The CDR3 nucleotides are TGTGCCAGCAGCTCAGCAGGGGGCCTTGGCAATCAGCCCCAGCATTTT.

V is TRBV21-1 and J is TRBJ2-5; the table calls TRBD2, which could not be checked here. TRBV21-1 is tagged as a pseudogene. The CDR3 consists of 16 residues. As DNA, the CDR3 is TGTGCCAGCAGCGGTCGGACTAGCGGGAGGGCAAGGGAGCAGTACTTC. Its translation is CASSGRTSGRAREQYF.

The chain combines TRBV28 with TRBJ2-7, with D possibly matching TRBD2 (7 bases). CDR1 is MDHEN, CDR2 SYDVKM, per germline. The CDR3 consists of 14 residues. V lost 8 bases and J lost 5, with 19 bases in between. The CDR3 loop reads CASDIGTGRDEQYF. CDR3 sequence (DNA): TGTGCCAGCGATATCGGAACAGGGAGGGACGAGCAGTACTTC.

V usage is TRBV7-9 and J usage is TRBJ2-1, with TRBD2 identical over 13 bases. The CDR3 has 15 amino acids. CDR1 SEHNR and CDR2 FQNEAQ come from the germline V gene (reference sequence). Unmatched junction bases numbered 6, after V lost 3 bases and J lost 10 bases. The CDR3 DNA reads TGTGCCAGCAGCTTCGGACTAGCGGGGGTGGAGGAGCAGTTCTTC. Its translation: CASSFGLAGVEEQFF.

The sample holds a few counts of this clone. V and J are TRBV27 and TRBJ1-2; 9 bases match TRBD1. From germline, CDR1 is MNHEY and CDR2 SMNVEV (reference sequence). With V trimmed by 8 bases and J by 8 bases, 12 bases remained unmatched. This CDR3 has 14 residues. CDR3 nucleotides: TGTGCCAGCTGGGCCTCCGGGACAGGGACCGGCTACACCTTC. It yields the protein CASWASGTGTGYTF.

The genes are TRBV18 and TRBJ1-5; D is undetermined. Germline loops: CDR1 KGHSH, CDR2 LQKENI. V shed 6 bases and J shed 7 bases, with 16 bases lying between them. The CDR3 loop spans 14 amino acids. The CDR3 region is CASSRLESNQPQHF. In nucleotides, the CDR3 is TGTGCCAGCTCGCGACTCGAGTCGAACCAGCCCCAGCATTTT.

CDR3 sequence: CASSSDRGQGYGYTF. CDR3 nucleotides: TGTGCCAGCTCAAGCGACAGGGGGCAAGGCTATGGCTACACCTTC. This rearrangement joins TRBV18 to TRBJ1-2; 10 bases agree with TRBD1. The CDR3 totals 15 residues. Unmatched junction bases numbered 7, after V lost 5 bases and J lost 4 bases. Germline CDR1 KGHSH, CDR2 LQKENI.

V is TRBV10-1 and J is TRBJ2-5, with D maybe TRBD1 (5 bases). The CDR3 is 17 amino acids. Germline V lookup: CDR1 WNHNN, CDR2 SYGVQD (reference sequence). V dropped 3 bases and J dropped 2 bases, with 19 bases sitting between them. CDR3 sequence (DNA): TGCGCCAGCAGTGACTGGCTTGGGCAGGGCAATCAAGAGACCCAGTACTTC. Its translation is CASSDWLGQGNQETQYF.

This CDR3 reads CASSQSGGNTEAFF. CDR3 sequence (DNA): TGTGCCAGCAGCCAATCAGGAGGGAACACTGAAGCTTTCTTT. The chain uses TRBV16 and TRBJ1-1; the D is unclear. V was pared by 0 bases and J by 1 base, with 6 bases between. Germline lookup yields CDR1 KGHSY and CDR2 FQNENV. The CDR3 totals 14 residues.

The rearrangement uses TRBV2 and TRBJ2-5, with D tentatively TRBD2 (6 bases). The CDR3 has 15 amino acids. V lost 2 bases, J lost 3 bases, and 13 bases lay in between. Germline V lookup: CDR1 SNHLY, CDR2 FYNNEI. The CDR3 sequence is CASSEFRTGEETQYF. As DNA, the CDR3 is TGTGCCAGCAGTGAATTTCGGACGGGGGAAGAGACCCAGTACTTC. The full variable domain, with the rest looked up from reference TRBV2 and TRBJ2-5, is EPEVTQTPSHQVTQMGQEVILRCVPISNHLYFYWYRQILGQKVEFLVSFYNNEISEKSEIFDDQFSVERPDGSNFTLKIRSTKLEDSAMYFCASSEFRTGEETQYFGPGTRLLVL.

This chain connects TRBV19 to TRBJ2-2; no clear D. Germline loops: CDR1 LNHDA, CDR2 SQIVND (reference sequence). Trimming took 4 bases from V and 1 from J, leaving 7 bases between them. This CDR3 comprises 14 residues. The CDR3 loop reads CASSTDGNTGELFF. CDR3 sequence (DNA): TGTGCCAGTAGTACAGACGGGAACACCGGGGAGCTGTTTTTT.

The rearrangement uses TRBV7-2 and TRBJ2-7, with D possibly being TRBD1 (6 bases). V was shortened by 9 bases and J by 4 bases, with 16 bases between the two germline ends. This CDR3 has 13 residues. Germline CDR1 is SGHTA and CDR2 is FQGNSA. The CDR3 sequence: CASHVVGGYEQYF. CDR3 sequence (DNA): TGTGCCAGTCACGTGGTAGGGGGATACGAGCAGTACTTC.

This chain uses TRBV4-1 with TRBJ2-1; D remains unclear. CDR1 MGHRA and CDR2 YSYEKL come from the germline V gene. There are 15 residues in the CDR3. V lost 3 bases and J 0 bases, leaving 9 bases between the germline ends. The CDR3 sequence is CASSQSLSSYNEQFF. The CDR3 DNA follows: TGCGCCAGCAGCCAGTCGCTAAGCTCCTACAATGAGCAGTTCTTC.

This rearrangement joins TRBV7-9 to TRBJ2-5, with a weak D call TRBD1 (7 bases). The DNA end is a closer match to TRBJ2-7, so the J assignment may be wrong. Germline CDR1 SEHNR, CDR2 FQNEAQ (reference sequence). The CDR3 has 14 amino acids. The CDR3 is CASSLGGQVDEQYF. In nucleotides, the CDR3 is TGTGCCAGCAGCTTGGGAGGACAGGTAGACGAGCAGTACTTC.

The genes are TRBV4-3 and TRBJ1-1; a weak D match, TRBD1 (6 bases). The CDR3 has 14 amino acids. Germline assignment: CDR1 LGHNA and CDR2 YSLEER. Trimming stripped 2 bases from V and 5 bases from J, with 12 bases between. The DNA for the CDR3 is TGCGCCAGCAGCCAATTAAGGGGGTGGACTGAAGCTTTCTTT. Residues: CASSQLRGWTEAFF.

The DNA of the CDR3 is TGTGCCAGCAGCTCCGGCAATGAGCAGTTCTTC. Its translation: CASSSGNEQFF. The J gene is TRBJ2-1, the V gene TRBV5-6; no clear D gene. The V gene's germline CDR1 is SGHDT and CDR2 YYEEEE. There are 11 residues in the CDR3. V was cut by 3 bases and J by 6 bases, with 4 bases left in between.

This rearrangement joins TRBV19 to TRBJ2-7; D uncertain. The V gene lost 1 base and the J gene lost 6 bases, with 10 bases spanning the gap. This CDR3 spans 13 amino acids. CDR1 and CDR2 from the germline V gene are LNHDA and SQIVND (reference sequence). The CDR3 region has the DNA TGTGCCAGTAGTATAGCTGGGCAACGCGAGCAGTACTTC. This translates into CASSIAGQREQYF. Combining the CDR3 with reference TRBV19 and TRBJ2-7 gives the whole variable domain DGGITQSPKYLFRKEGQNVTLSCEQNLNHDAMYWYRQDPGQGLRLIYYSQIVNDFQKGDIAEGYSVSREKKESFPLTVTSAQKNPTAFYLCASSIAGQREQYFGPGTRLTVT.

In its sample, this clone was seen once. This chain links TRBV18 with TRBJ1-6; D is uncertain. Germline loops: CDR1 KGHSH, CDR2 LQKENI. V lost 2 bases and J lost 8, with 7 bases in between. This CDR3 is 13 amino acids long. CDR3 amino acids: CASSPNSHSPLHF. The CDR3 DNA is TGTGCCAGCTCACCAAACTCCCATTCACCCCTCCACTTT.

The sample holds a few counts of this clone. This CDR3 reads CASSVTGSPSYEQYF. The CDR3 DNA reads TGTGCCAGCAGTGTCACCGGGTCCCCGTCCTACGAGCAGTACTTC. The V call is TRBV2, the J call TRBJ2-7, with no clear D. Trimming took off 4 bases at V and 1 base at J, with 14 bases between the two ends. CDR1 is SNHLY and CDR2 is FYNNEI in the germline V gene. The CDR3 sequence is 15 residues long. The full variable domain, rest sourced from reference TRBV2 and TRBJ2-7, is EPEVTQTPSHQVTQMGQEVILRCVPISNHLYFYWYRQILGQKVEFLVSFYNNEISEKSEIFDDQFSVERPDGSNFTLKIRSTKLEDSAMYFCASSVTGSPSYEQYFGPGTRLTVT.

The V and J genes are TRBV6-5 and TRBJ2-7, with D possibly TRBD1 on 5 matching bases. Germline V gene sequence: CDR1 MNHEY, CDR2 SVGAGI. The V end was cut by 6 bases, the J end by 3 bases, with 12 bases between. This CDR3 spans 13 amino acids. The chain's CDR3 is CASSRQPGYEQYF. The CDR3 DNA sequence: TGTGCCAGCAGCAGACAGCCTGGCTACGAGCAGTACTTC.

This clone was detected once. This chain links TRBV25-1 with TRBJ2-7, with D maybe TRBD1 (5 bases). Trimming removed 2 bases at V and 1 base at J, with 12 bases between. The germline V gene has CDR1 MGHDK and CDR2 SYGVNS. The CDR3 loop spans 15 amino acids. Written as DNA, the CDR3 is TGTGCCAGCAGTGAACGACAGCTGGGATCCTACGAGCAGTACTTC. This sequence encodes CASSERQLGSYEQYF.

V is TRBV15 and J is TRBJ1-4; D remains ambiguous. V was shortened by 1 base and J by 7 bases, with 13 bases between the two germline ends. The CDR3 is 15 residues long. Germline V gene data show CDR1 as LNHNV and CDR2 as YYDKDF (reference sequence). The CDR3 protein is CATSRVSRRAEKLFF. The CDR3 nucleotides read TGTGCCACCAGCAGAGTTTCCAGGAGGGCTGAAAAACTGTTTTTT. Full variable domain (remainder filled in from reference TRBV15 and TRBJ1-4): DAMVIQNPRYQVTQFGKPVTLSCSQTLNHNVMYWYQQKSSQAPKLLFHYYDKDFNNEADTPDNFQSRRPNTSFCFLDIRSPGLGDTAMYLCATSRVSRRAEKLFFGSGTQLSVL.

V is TRBV7-9 and J is TRBJ2-7; tentatively, D is TRBD1 (5 bases). V lost 2 bases and J lost 0, with 8 bases in between. The CDR3 spans 14 residues. Per the germline V gene, CDR1 is SEHNR and CDR2 is FQNEAQ (reference sequence). This CDR3 is CASSLPGNSYEQYF. The DNA of the CDR3 is TGTGCCAGCAGCTTACCAGGGAACTCCTACGAGCAGTACTTC.